The 20 T cell receptor beta chains reported below all come from one sample, sequenced in a study of T-cell reconstitution after alpha-beta-depleted transplantation in children. Library preparation (for TCRbeta) was performed with unique molecular identifiers. MiXCR, run by TCRdb on the PCR reads, gives a single entry per CDR3 protein. The sample consists of about 22,000 distinct CDR3 sequences, roughly a tenth of them appearing once. Sequencing was performed on PBMCs from the stem cell graft donor, taken from the stem cell graft. The receptors shown here come from a human donor who donated a stem cell graft to a child with chronic granulomatous disease.

This clonotype was seen many times. The rearrangement links TRBV11-2 to TRBJ1-4; D unclear. This CDR3 is 13 amino acids long. Germline-derived CDR1 and CDR2 are SGHAT and FQNNGV. Trimming left V 5 bases short and J 3 bases short, with 7 bases between. Here the CDR3 DNA reads TGTGCCAGCAGCGGGAGGGCTAATGAAAAACTGTTTTTT. Protein sequence: CASSGRANEKLFF.

This clonotype was observed at least ten times. V is TRBV28 and J is TRBJ2-1, with TRBD2 matching over 10 bases. Per the germline V gene, CDR1 is MDHEN and CDR2 is SYDVKM. CDR3 length: 17 residues. V lost 6 bases to trimming and J lost 9 bases; unmatched junction nucleotides: 17. The CDR3 here is CASSRRGLAGDFGEQFF. CDR3 in DNA: TGTGCCAGCAGCCGTAGGGGCCTAGCGGGAGACTTCGGTGAGCAGTTCTTC.

This clonotype was detected many times. The V and J genes are TRBV19 and TRBJ1-1; 8 bases match TRBD1. The V and J ends lost 3 bases and 4 bases, in that order; junction bases with no gene match: 4. CDR3 length: 14 amino acids. Germline V gene sequence: CDR1 LNHDA, CDR2 SQIVND (reference sequence). The CDR3 DNA follows: TGTGCCAGTAGTATGACAACAGGGGGCACTGAAGCTTTCTTT. Translated, it gives CASSMTTGGTEAFF.

Many counts were recorded for this clonotype. V and J are TRBV29-1 and TRBJ2-7; weak D call: TRBD1 (5 bases). The CDR3 extends over 11 amino acids. Germline CDR1 and CDR2: SQVTM and ANQGSEA. V was trimmed by 7 bases and J by 3 bases, leaving 10 bases between them. The CDR3 DNA reads as TGCAGCGCCCAGACAGTCTACGAGCAGTACTTC. As protein: CSAQTVYEQYF.

This clonotype was detected many times. This chain uses TRBV12-3 or TRBV12-4 with TRBJ2-1, with TRBD2 as a possible D gene (6 bases). The CDR3 sequence is 16 residues long. V was cut by 2 bases and J by 0 bases, with 11 bases left in between. This CDR3 reads CASSLRAEGSYNEQFF. CDR3 nucleotides: TGTGCCAGCAGTTTACGGGCGGAGGGCTCCTACAATGAGCAGTTCTTC.

This clonotype qualifies as medium-sized. The chain is built from TRBV29-1 and TRBJ2-1; D possibly corresponds to TRBD2 (6 bases). V lost 6 bases, J lost 2 bases, and 17 bases lay in between. Per the germline V gene, CDR1 is SQVTM and CDR2 is ANQGSEA. The CDR3 has 15 amino acids. For the CDR3, the DNA is TGCAGCGTGGCCCGGGACTCCTCGACCTACAATGAGCAGTTCTTC. The encoded protein is CSVARDSSTYNEQFF.

This clonotype was seen many times. The J gene is TRBJ2-1, the V gene TRBV12-3 or TRBV12-4, with 10 bases matching TRBD2. This CDR3 comprises 15 residues. V lost 1 base and J lost 5; bases outside the gene matches: 2. For the CDR3, the DNA is TGTGCCAGCAGTTTAGATAGCGGGGGGAACAATGAGCAGTTCTTC. Residues: CASSLDSGGNNEQFF.

This clonotype has a count of ten or more. This rearrangement joins TRBV15 to TRBJ1-2, with TRBD1 matching 7 bases. This CDR3 comprises 15 residues. Germline loops: CDR1 LNHNV, CDR2 YYDKDF (reference sequence). The junction had 4 bases not matched to a gene; V was cut back by 0 bases and J by 3 bases. DNA for the CDR3: TGTGCCACCAGCAGAGACCAGGGACAGTACTATGGCTACACCTTC. Translating it yields CATSRDQGQYYGYTF. The full variable domain, completed using reference TRBV15 and TRBJ1-2, is DAMVIQNPRYQVTQFGKPVTLSCSQTLNHNVMYWYQQKSSQAPKLLFHYYDKDFNNEADTPDNFQSRRPNTSFCFLDIRSPGLGDTAMYLCATSRDQGQYYGYTFGSGTRLTVV.

This clonotype has at least ten counts. In DNA form, the CDR3 reads TGTGCCAGCACCTCGACCGAGAGCTCCTACAATGAGCAGTTCTTC. It translates to CASTSTESSYNEQFF. The chain uses TRBV12-3 or TRBV12-4 and TRBJ2-1; D is uncertain. CDR3 length: 15 amino acids. V was cut by 7 bases and J by 0 bases, with 13 bases left in between.

The chain has TRBV27 and TRBJ2-1; 16 bases are a match to TRBD2. The ends lost 4 bases at V and 7 bases at J; junction bases unmatched: 4. Germline CDR1 MNHEY, CDR2 SMNVEV (reference sequence). The CDR3 has 16 residues. CDR3 sequence reads: CASSSGLAGGENEQFF. The CDR3 DNA follows: TGTGCCAGCAGTTCGGGACTAGCGGGAGGGGAGAATGAGCAGTTCTTC.

The sample holds many counts of this clonotype. Here the CDR3 reads CATSPTGVDTEAFF. The CDR3 coding sequence is TGTGCCACCAGTCCGACAGGGGTGGACACTGAAGCTTTCTTT. The chain carries TRBV15 and TRBJ1-1; 8 positions match TRBD1. Germline assignment: CDR1 LNHNV and CDR2 YYDKDF (reference sequence). The length of the CDR3 is 14 residues. The J segment lost 3 bases and the V segment lost 6 bases, leaving 6 bases of the junction unmatched.

This clonotype was detected many times. The chain employs TRBV18 and TRBJ2-6; possible D gene TRBD1, 6 bases. CDR3 size: 16 residues. Trimming stripped 4 bases from V and 0 bases from J, with 10 bases between. Per the germline V gene, CDR1 is KGHSH and CDR2 is LQKENI. As DNA, the CDR3 is TGTGCCAGCTCACACAGGGCCCCCTCTGGGGCCAACGTCCTGACTTTC. This encodes CASSHRAPSGANVLTF.

This clonotype was picked up many times. This chain links TRBV14 with TRBJ2-2, with D unresolved. Trimming left V 4 bases short and J 6 bases short, with 9 bases between. Germline V gene data show CDR1 as SGHDN and CDR2 as FVKESK. The CDR3 is 13 residues long. The CDR3 DNA sequence: TGTGCCAGCAGCCTAGTACACGCCGGGGAGCTGTTTTTT. This sequence encodes CASSLVHAGELFF.

The chain joins TRBV20-1 to TRBJ2-1, with D perhaps matching TRBD2 (6 bases). V lost 3 bases and J lost 8, with 11 bases in between. The CDR3 has 12 residues. Germline V gene lookup returns CDR1 DFQATT and CDR2 SNEGSKA (reference sequence). The CDR3 region has the DNA TGCAGTGCTAGCCCGCGGGACCATGAGCAGTTCTTC. Protein sequence: CSASPRDHEQFF.

In its sample, this clonotype was seen a few times. The J gene is TRBJ1-1, the V gene TRBV6-2 or TRBV6-3, with a possible D match to TRBD1 (6 bases). Germline V gene lookup returns CDR1 MNHEY and CDR2 SVGEGT. Trimming removed 5 bases from V and 1 base from J, with 20 bases in between. The CDR3 runs to 17 residues. In DNA form, the CDR3 reads TGTGCCAGCAGTCACTTTACCACTAAGACAGGGAACACTGAAGCTTTCTTT. The encoded protein is CASSHFTTKTGNTEAFF.

This clonotype was observed at least ten times. The chain uses TRBV7-9 and TRBJ2-1, with D possibly TRBD1 on 5 matching bases. Trimming took off 5 bases at V and 5 bases at J, with 10 bases between the two ends. CDR1 and CDR2 (germline): SEHNR, FQNEAQ (reference sequence). CDR3 size: 13 residues. CDR3 nucleotide sequence: TGTGCCAGCAGCCCCAGACAGAACAATGAGCAGTTCTTC. Its translation: CASSPRQNNEQFF.

This clonotype was detected many times. The J gene is TRBJ1-5, the V gene TRBV11-2; D unclear. The ends were cut back, 0 bases at V and 0 bases at J, with 9 bases in the middle. Germline values: CDR1 SGHAT, CDR2 FQNNGV. CDR3 size: 16 residues. The CDR3: CASSLDEPYSNQPQHF. CDR3 nucleotide sequence: TGTGCCAGCAGCTTAGACGAGCCTTATAGCAATCAGCCCCAGCATTTT.

This clonotype appeared many times. V usage is TRBV5-1 and J usage is TRBJ2-2; 7 bases match TRBD1. Per the germline V gene, CDR1 is SGHRS and CDR2 is YFSETQ. The CDR3 contains 15 residues. Trimming cost V 0 bases and J 3 bases; bases outside gene matches: 2. CDR3 bases: TGCGCCAGCAGCTTGGAGGGACAGCACACCGGGGAGCTGTTTTTT. Its translation is CASSLEGQHTGELFF. The entire variable domain, with the rest obtained from reference TRBV5-1 and TRBJ2-2, is as follows: KAGVTQTPRYLIKTRGQQVTLSCSPISGHRSVSWYQQTPGQGLQFLFEYFSETQRNKGNFPGRFSGRQFSNSRSEMNVSTLELGDSALYLCASSLEGQHTGELFFGEGSRLTVL.

This clonotype showed up many times. The chain recombines TRBV11-2 with TRBJ2-5; the D gene could be TRBD1 or TRBD2 (5 bases each). The CDR3 sequence is 15 residues long. From germline, CDR1 is SGHAT and CDR2 FQNNGV. V lost 2 bases, J lost 6 bases, and 16 bases lay in between. DNA for the CDR3: TGTGCCAGCAGCTTAATGAGGGGCAACTACCAGACCCAGTACTTC. Its protein product is CASSLMRGNYQTQYF.

This clonotype has a count of ten or more. V usage is TRBV2 and J usage is TRBJ2-2; no definite D call. CDR1 is SNHLY, CDR2 FYNNEI, per germline. Between the trimmed V and J ends, which lost 3 bases and 3 bases, there was a span of 11 bases. There are 15 residues in the CDR3. CDR3 protein: CASSERPPDTGELFF. In DNA, the CDR3 is TGTGCCAGCAGTGAGAGACCCCCGGACACCGGGGAGCTGTTTTTT.